The text below deals with one TCR beta chain. The target antigen is unknown. Donors ranged from roughly 6 to 95 years old and were healthy Caucasians in Russia. Sample-barcoded 5' priming and a J-beta primer mix drove a second PCR of roughly 6 to 12 cycles. In TCRdb, the 5' RACE reads were re-called with MiXCR into one record per CDR3 protein. Here the sample spans about 800,000 distinct CDR3 sequences, about half being singletons. This sample was included in a study of blood T cells in healthy people across ages. The study's findings and limits: Estimates drawn from one million T cells were deemed to understate diversity. Per million T cells, TCR beta diversity dropped about linearly as age rose.

Germline-derived CDR1 and CDR2 are SEHNR and FQNEAQ (reference sequence). This CDR3 is 14 amino acids long. V lost 3 bases and J lost 1, with 9 bases in between. Sequencing was done on a sample of blood. The source is an elderly man in good health. The chain combines TRBV7-9 with TRBJ1-1, with no clear D. CDR3 bases: TGTGCCAGCAGCTTTGTAGGCCGGAACACTGAAGCTTTCTTT. As protein: CASSFVGRNTEAFF.